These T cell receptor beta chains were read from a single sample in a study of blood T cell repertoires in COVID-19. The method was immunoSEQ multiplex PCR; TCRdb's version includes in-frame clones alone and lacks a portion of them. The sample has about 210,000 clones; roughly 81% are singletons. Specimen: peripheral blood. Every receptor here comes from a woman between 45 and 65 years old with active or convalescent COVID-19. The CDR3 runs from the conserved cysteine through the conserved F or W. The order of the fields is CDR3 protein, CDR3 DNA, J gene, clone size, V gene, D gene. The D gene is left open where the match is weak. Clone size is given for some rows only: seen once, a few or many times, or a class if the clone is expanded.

CDR3: CASSTSGGMNTEAFF; DNA: TGTGCCAGCAGCACCTCGGGGGGTATGAACACTGAAGCTTTCTTT; J: TRBJ1-1; size: -; V: TRBV6-5; D: -
CDR3: CASSFYGQGDQPQHF; DNA: TGTGCCAGCAGCTTCTACGGACAGGGCGATCAGCCCCAGCATTTT; J: TRBJ1-5; size: -; V: TRBV5-6; D: TRBD1
CDR3: CASRDFLDTGELFF; DNA: TGCGCCAGCAGGGACTTTCTGGACACCGGGGAGCTGTTTTTT; J: TRBJ2-2; size: -; V: TRBV10-1; D: -
CDR3: CASRRQGAANYGYTF; DNA: TGTGCCAGCAGGCGACAGGGGGCGGCTAACTATGGCTACACCTTC; J: TRBJ1-2; size: few; V: TRBV6-5; D: TRBD1
CDR3: CASSPTANTEAFF; DNA: TGTGCCAGCAGCCCTACAGCGAACACTGAAGCTTTCTTT; J: TRBJ1-1; size: -; V: TRBV28; D: -
CDR3: CASSPKAGGRETQYF; DNA: TGTGCCAGCAGCCCCAAAGCGGGGGGGCGGGAGACCCAGTACTTC; J: TRBJ2-5; size: once; V: TRBV14; D: TRBD2
CDR3: CASRPGQGNSPLHF; DNA: TGTGCCAGCAGGCCGGGACAGGGGAATTCACCCCTCCACTTT; J: TRBJ1-6; size: -; V: TRBV6-6; D: TRBD1
CDR3: CASSGGPGEAFF; DNA: TGTGCCAGCAGCGGGGGACCAGGGGAAGCTTTCTTT; J: TRBJ1-1; size: -; V: TRBV25-1; D: -
CDR3: CASSKDRGHGYTF; DNA: TGCGCCAGCAGCAAGGACAGAGGCCATGGCTACACCTTC; J: TRBJ1-2; size: few; V: TRBV5-1; D: -
CDR3: CASSLDRGWGGYTF; DNA: TGTGCCAGCAGCTTGGACAGGGGATGGGGAGGCTACACCTTC; J: TRBJ1-2; size: once; V: TRBV5-4; D: TRBD1
CDR3: CASSPLLGQTIEKLFF; DNA: TGTGCCAGCAGCCCATTATTGGGACAGACAATAGAAAAACTGTTTTTT; J: TRBJ1-4; size: -; V: TRBV4-2; D: TRBD1
CDR3: CASGDRTNEKLFF; DNA: TGTGCCAGCGGGGACAGAACTAATGAAAAACTGTTTTTT; J: TRBJ1-4; size: -; V: TRBV7-9; D: TRBD1
CDR3: CAWSVYRSRRETQYF; DNA: TGTGCCTGGAGTGTATACCGGAGTCGGAGAGAGACCCAGTACTTC; J: TRBJ2-5; size: -; V: TRBV30; D: -
CDR3: CASSVAQGALDSPLHF; DNA: TGTGCCAGCAGCGTAGCTCAGGGCGCACTCGATTCACCCCTCCACTTT; J: TRBJ1-6; size: -; V: TRBV9; D: -
CDR3: CACRYRAANTGELFF; DNA: TGTGCCTGCAGATACAGGGCCGCGAACACCGGGGAGCTGTTTTTT; J: TRBJ2-2; size: -; V: TRBV3-1/TRBV3-2; D: -
CDR3: CASSSFRTRNEQFF; DNA: TGTGCCAGCAGCTCTTTTCGGACTAGGAATGAGCAGTTCTTC; J: TRBJ2-1; size: -; V: TRBV5-4; D: TRBD2
CDR3: CASSTTGNEAFF; DNA: TGTGCCAGCAGCACCACCGGGAATGAAGCTTTCTTT; J: TRBJ1-1; size: -; V: TRBV7-9; D: -
CDR3: CASRPTGTSGIEQFF; DNA: TGCGCCAGCAGGCCAACCGGGACTAGCGGGATTGAGCAGTTCTTC; J: TRBJ2-1; size: once; V: TRBV5-1; D: TRBD2
CDR3: CASHRGTSPNSPLHF; DNA: TGTGCCAGTCACAGGGGAACTAGCCCTAATTCACCCCTCCACTTT; J: TRBJ1-6; size: -; V: TRBV6-5; D: TRBD1
CDR3: CASSLGLAVNTGELFF; DNA: TGCGCCAGCAGCCTTGGACTAGCGGTGAACACCGGGGAGCTGTTTTTT; J: TRBJ2-2; size: -; V: TRBV4-1; D: TRBD2
CDR3: CASSHGTSNHNEQFF; DNA: TGCGCCAGCAGCCACGGGACTAGCAATCACAATGAGCAGTTCTTC; J: TRBJ2-1; size: -; V: TRBV5-1; D: TRBD2
CDR3: CASSRIRGARTEAFF; DNA: TGTGCCAGCAGTCGGATACGGGGGGCAAGAACTGAAGCTTTCTTT; J: TRBJ1-1; size: -; V: TRBV11-2; D: -
CDR3: CASSPLGGSGANVLTF; DNA: TGTGCCAGCTCACCTCTCGGTGGGAGTGGGGCCAACGTCCTGACTTTC; J: TRBJ2-6; size: -; V: TRBV18; D: -
CDR3: CASSWGQAVVPLHF; DNA: TGTGCCAGCAGTTGGGGACAGGCGGTCGTTCCCCTCCACTTT; J: TRBJ1-6; size: -; V: TRBV27; D: TRBD1
CDR3: CASSRQVGEGYTF; DNA: TGTGCCAGCAGCCGGCAGGTGGGAGAGGGCTACACCTTC; J: TRBJ1-2; size: -; V: TRBV3-1/TRBV3-2; D: -
CDR3: CAITAGTGTGNTIYF; DNA: TGTGCCATCACCGCCGGGACAGGGACTGGAAACACCATATATTTT; J: TRBJ1-3; size: -; V: TRBV10-3; D: TRBD1
CDR3: CASSPLMTDNEQFF; DNA: TGTGCCAGCAGTCCCCTGATGACAGACAATGAGCAGTTCTTC; J: TRBJ2-1; size: -; V: TRBV28; D: -